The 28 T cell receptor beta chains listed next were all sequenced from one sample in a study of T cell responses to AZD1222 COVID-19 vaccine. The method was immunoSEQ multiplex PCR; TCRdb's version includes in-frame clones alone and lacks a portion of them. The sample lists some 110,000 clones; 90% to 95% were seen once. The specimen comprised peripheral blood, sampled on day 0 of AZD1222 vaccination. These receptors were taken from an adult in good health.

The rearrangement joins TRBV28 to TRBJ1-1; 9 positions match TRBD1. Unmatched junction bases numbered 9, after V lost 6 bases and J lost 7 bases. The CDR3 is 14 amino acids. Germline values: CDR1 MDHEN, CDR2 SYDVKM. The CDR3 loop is CASSLRTGGVEAFF. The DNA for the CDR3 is TGTGCCAGCAGCCTCCGTACAGGGGGCGTTGAAGCTTTCTTT.

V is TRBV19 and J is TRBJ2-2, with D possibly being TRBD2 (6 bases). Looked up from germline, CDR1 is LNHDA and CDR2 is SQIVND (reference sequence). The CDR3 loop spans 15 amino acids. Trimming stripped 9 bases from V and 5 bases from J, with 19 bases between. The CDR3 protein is CASAFSGEGTGELFF. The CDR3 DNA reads TGTGCCAGCGCTTTTAGCGGAGAAGGGACCGGGGAGCTGTTTTTT.

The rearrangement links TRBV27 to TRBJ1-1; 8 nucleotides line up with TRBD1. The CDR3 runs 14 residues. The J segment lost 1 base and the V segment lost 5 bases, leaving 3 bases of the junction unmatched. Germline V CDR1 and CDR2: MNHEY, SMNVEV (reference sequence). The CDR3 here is CASSQTGANTEAFF. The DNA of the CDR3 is TGTGCCAGCAGTCAGACAGGGGCGAACACTGAAGCTTTCTTT.

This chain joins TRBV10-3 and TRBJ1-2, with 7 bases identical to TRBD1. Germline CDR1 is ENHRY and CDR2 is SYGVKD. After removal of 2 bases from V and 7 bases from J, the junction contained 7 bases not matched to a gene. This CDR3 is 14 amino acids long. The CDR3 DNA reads TGTGCCATCAGTGAGGCGACAGGGTATAGTGGCTACACCTTC. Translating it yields CAISEATGYSGYTF.

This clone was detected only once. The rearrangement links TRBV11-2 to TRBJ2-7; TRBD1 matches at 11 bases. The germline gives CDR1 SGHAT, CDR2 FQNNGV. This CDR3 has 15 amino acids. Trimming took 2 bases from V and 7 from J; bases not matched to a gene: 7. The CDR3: CASSLSGQGAEEQYF. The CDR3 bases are TGTGCCAGCAGCTTATCAGGACAGGGGGCGGAGGAGCAGTACTTC. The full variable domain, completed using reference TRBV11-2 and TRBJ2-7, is EAGVAQSPRYKIIEKRQSVAFWCNPISGHATLYWYQQILGQGPKLLIQFQNNGVVDDSQLPKDRFSAERLKGVDSTLKIQPAKLEDSAVYLCASSLSGQGAEEQYFGPGTRLTVT.

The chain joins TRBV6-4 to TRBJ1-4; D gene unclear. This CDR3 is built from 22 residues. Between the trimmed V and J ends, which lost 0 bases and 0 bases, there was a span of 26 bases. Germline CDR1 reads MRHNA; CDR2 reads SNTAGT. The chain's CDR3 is CASSDSKWVFVRTVPTNEKLFF. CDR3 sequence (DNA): TGTGCCAGCAGTGACTCGAAATGGGTGTTTGTCAGGACGGTACCAACTAATGAAAAACTGTTTTTT.

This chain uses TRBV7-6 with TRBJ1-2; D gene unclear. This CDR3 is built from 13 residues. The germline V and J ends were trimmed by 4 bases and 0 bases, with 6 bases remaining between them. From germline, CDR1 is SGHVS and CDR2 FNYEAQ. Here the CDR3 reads CASSYYPNYGYTF. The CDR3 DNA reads TGTGCCAGCAGCTACTATCCTAACTATGGCTACACCTTC.

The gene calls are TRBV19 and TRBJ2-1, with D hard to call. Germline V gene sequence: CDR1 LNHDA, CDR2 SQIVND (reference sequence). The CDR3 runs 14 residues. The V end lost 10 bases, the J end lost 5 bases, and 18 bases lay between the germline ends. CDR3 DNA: TGTGCCACCCAAGGGCTCATTAGGAACAATGAGCAGTTCTTC. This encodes CATQGLIRNNEQFF.

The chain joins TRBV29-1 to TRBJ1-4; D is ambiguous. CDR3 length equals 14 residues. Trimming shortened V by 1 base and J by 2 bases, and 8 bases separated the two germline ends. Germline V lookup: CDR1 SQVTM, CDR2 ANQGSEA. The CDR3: CSVEGRGTNEKLFF. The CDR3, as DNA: TGCAGCGTTGAAGGGCGGGGTACTAATGAAAAACTGTTTTTT.

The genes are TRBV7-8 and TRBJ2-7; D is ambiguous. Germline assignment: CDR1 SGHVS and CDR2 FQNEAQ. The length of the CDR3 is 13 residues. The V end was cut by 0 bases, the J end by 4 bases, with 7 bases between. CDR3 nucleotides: TGTGCCAGCAGCTTAGCAGTGTTATACGAGCAGTACTTC. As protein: CASSLAVLYEQYF.

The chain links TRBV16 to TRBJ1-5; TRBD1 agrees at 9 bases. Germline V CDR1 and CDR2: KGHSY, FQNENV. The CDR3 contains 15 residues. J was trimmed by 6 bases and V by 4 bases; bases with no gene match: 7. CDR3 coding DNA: TGTGCCAGCAGCCGACCGGGACAGGGCGTTCAGCCCCAGCATTTT. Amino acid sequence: CASSRPGQGVQPQHF.

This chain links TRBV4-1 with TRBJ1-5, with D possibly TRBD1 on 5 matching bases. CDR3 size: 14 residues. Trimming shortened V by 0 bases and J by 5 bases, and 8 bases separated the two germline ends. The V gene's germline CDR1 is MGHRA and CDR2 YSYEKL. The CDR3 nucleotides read TGCGCCAGCAGCCAAGATTCCAGGGATCAGCCCCAGCATTTT. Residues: CASSQDSRDQPQHF.

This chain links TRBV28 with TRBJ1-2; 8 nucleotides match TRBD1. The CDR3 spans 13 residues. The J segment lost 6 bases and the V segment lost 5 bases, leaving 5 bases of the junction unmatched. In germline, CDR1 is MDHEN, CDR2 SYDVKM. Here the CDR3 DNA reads TGTGCCAGCAGTAGGGCAGGGGGCAATGGCTACACCTTC. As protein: CASSRAGGNGYTF.

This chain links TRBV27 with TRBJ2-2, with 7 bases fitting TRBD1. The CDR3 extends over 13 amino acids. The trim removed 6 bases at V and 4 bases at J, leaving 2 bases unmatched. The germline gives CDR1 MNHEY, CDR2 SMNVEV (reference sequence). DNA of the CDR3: TGTGCCAGCAGAAGGGGGCCCACCGGGGAGCTGTTTTTT. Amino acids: CASRRGPTGELFF.

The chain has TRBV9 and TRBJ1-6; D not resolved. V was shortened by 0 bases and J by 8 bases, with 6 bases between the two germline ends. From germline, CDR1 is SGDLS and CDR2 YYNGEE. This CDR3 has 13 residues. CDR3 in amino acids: CASSVGWDSPLHF. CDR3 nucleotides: TGTGCCAGCAGCGTAGGCTGGGATTCACCCCTCCACTTT.

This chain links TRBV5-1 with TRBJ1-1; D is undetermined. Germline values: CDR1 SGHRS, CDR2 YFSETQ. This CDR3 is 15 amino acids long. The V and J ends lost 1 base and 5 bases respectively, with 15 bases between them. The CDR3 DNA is TGCGCCAGCAGCTTGATTGCCCGCACGGTTACTGAAGCTTTCTTT. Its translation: CASSLIARTVTEAFF.

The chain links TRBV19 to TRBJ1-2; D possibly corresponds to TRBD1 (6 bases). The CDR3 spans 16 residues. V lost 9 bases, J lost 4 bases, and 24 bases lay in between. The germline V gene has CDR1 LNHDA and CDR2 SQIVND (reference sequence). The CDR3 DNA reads TGTGCCAGCCTTCGGGACACCGGGCAGCCTATCTATGGCTACACCTTC. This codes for CASLRDTGQPIYGYTF.

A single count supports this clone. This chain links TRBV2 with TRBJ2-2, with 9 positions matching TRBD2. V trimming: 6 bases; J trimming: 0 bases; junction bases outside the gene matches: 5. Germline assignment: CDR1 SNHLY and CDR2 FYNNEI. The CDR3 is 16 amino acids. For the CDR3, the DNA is TGTGCCAGCAGGAGCGCTAGCGGGGCGAACACCGGGGAGCTGTTTTTT. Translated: CASRSASGANTGELFF. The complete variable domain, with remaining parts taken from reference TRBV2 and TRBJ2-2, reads EPEVTQTPSHQVTQMGQEVILRCVPISNHLYFYWYRQILGQKVEFLVSFYNNEISEKSEIFDDQFSVERPDGSNFTLKIRSTKLEDSAMYFCASRSASGANTGELFFGEGSRLTVL.

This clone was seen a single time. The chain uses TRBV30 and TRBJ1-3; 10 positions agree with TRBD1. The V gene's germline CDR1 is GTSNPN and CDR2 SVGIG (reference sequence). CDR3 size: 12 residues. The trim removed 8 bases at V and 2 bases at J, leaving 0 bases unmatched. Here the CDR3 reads CAGQGAGNTIYF. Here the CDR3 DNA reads TGTGCCGGACAGGGGGCTGGAAACACCATATATTTT. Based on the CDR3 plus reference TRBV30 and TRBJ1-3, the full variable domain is SQTIHQWPATLVQPVGSPLSLECTVEGTSNPNLYWYRQAAGRGLQLLFYSVGIGQISSEVPQNLSASRPQDRQFILSSKKLLLSDSGFYLCAGQGAGNTIYFGEGSWLTVV.

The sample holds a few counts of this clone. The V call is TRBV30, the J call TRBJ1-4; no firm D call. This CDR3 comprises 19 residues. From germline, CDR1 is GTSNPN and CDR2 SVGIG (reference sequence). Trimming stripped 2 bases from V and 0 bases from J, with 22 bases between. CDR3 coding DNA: TGTGCCTGGAGTCCCTTTGGCGGCGATCTTATTTCAACTAATGAAAAACTGTTTTTT. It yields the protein CAWSPFGGDLISTNEKLFF.

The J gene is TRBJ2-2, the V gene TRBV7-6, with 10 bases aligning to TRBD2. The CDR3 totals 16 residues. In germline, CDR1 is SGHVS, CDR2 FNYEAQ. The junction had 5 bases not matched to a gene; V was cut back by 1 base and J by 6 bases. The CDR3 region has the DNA TGTGCCAGCAGCTTAGATTTAGCGGGAGGCCCCGGGGAGCTGTTTTTT. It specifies CASSLDLAGGPGELFF.

CDR3 in DNA: TGCAGCGTCGGCGGGATAGCGGGGTCGAACACCGGGGAGCTGTTTTTT. Residues: CSVGGIAGSNTGELFF. V and J are TRBV29-1 and TRBJ2-2; the match to TRBD2 covers 8 bases. CDR1 is SQVTM, CDR2 ANQGSEA, per germline. The length of the CDR3 is 16 residues. With 6 bases clipped from V and 0 bases from J, the junction kept 9 bases outside the gene matches.

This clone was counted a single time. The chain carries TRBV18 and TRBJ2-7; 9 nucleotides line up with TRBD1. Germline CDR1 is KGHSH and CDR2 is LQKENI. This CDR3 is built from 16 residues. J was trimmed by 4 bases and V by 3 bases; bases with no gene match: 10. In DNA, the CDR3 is TGTGCCAGCTCACCGCCAGGGGGACAGGGTATTTACGAGCAGTACTTC. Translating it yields CASSPPGGQGIYEQYF. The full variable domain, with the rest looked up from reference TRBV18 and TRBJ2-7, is NAGVMQNPRHLVRRRGQEARLRCSPMKGHSHVYWYRQLPEEGLKFMVYLQKENIIDESGMPKERFSAEFPKEGPSILRIQQVVRGDSAAYFCASSPPGGQGIYEQYFGPGTRLTVT.

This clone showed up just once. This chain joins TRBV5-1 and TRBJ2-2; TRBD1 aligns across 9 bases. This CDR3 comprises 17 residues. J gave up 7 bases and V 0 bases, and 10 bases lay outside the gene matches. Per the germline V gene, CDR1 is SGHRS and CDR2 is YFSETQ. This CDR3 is CASSLVSGTGQGGELFF. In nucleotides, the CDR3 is TGCGCCAGCAGCTTGGTCTCAGGGACAGGGCAAGGCGGGGAGCTGTTTTTT.

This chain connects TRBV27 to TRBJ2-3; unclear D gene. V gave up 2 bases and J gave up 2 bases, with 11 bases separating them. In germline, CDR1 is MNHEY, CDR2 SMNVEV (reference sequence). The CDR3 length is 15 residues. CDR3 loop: CASSLGPIPTDTQYF. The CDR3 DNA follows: TGTGCCAGCAGTTTAGGGCCAATTCCCACAGATACGCAGTATTTT.

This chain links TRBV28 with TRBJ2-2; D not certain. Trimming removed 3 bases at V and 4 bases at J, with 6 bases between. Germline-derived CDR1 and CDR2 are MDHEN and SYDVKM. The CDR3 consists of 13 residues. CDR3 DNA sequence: TGTGCCAGCAGTTTTCCTTCCACCGGGGAGCTGTTTTTT. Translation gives CASSFPSTGELFF.

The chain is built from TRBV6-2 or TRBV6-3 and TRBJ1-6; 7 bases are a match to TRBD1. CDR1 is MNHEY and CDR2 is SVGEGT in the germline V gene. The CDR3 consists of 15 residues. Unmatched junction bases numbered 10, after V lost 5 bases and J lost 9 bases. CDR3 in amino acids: CASSPGGALGSPLHF. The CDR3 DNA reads TGTGCCAGCAGTCCAGGGGGAGCCTTAGGTTCACCCCTCCACTTT.

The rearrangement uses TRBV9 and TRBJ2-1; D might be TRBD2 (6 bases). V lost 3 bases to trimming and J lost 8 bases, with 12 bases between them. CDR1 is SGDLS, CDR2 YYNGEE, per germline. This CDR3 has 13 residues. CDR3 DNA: TGTGCCAGCAGCGCGGGAGTTTTCGATGAGCAGTTCTTC. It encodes CASSAGVFDEQFF.